The 2 T cell receptor beta chains below were found in one sample sequenced in a study of T cell repertoires in cytomegalovirus infection. TCRdb itself ran the reads through MiXCR, one entry per CDR3 protein. The table records some 310,000 distinct CDR3 sequences, just under 25% of them present only once. Which antigens these TCRs recognize remains unknown. This specimen consisted of cultured PBMCs, obtained from culture after CMV antigen stimulation. The receptors derive from a human donor in good health (CMV status not recorded). Some clones in this sample may be carry-over from other donors' samples.

This chain connects TRBV6-2 or TRBV6-3 to TRBJ1-5; 7 bases line up with TRBD1. Per the germline V gene, CDR1 is MNHEY and CDR2 is SVGEGT. V lost 2 bases to trimming and J lost 1 base; unmatched junction nucleotides: 5. This CDR3 contains 16 residues. The CDR3 DNA is TGTGCCAGCAGTTACATCCGGGACAGAAGCAATCAGCCCCAGCATTTT. It specifies CASSYIRDRSNQPQHF.

Points on this clonotype: This likely comes from a read error, as the CDR3 has no conserved phenylalanine or tryptophan at its end. The J gene is TRBJ2-3, the V gene TRBV24-1; D might be TRBD1 or TRBD2, each matching 5 bases. The CDR3 has 16 amino acids. Between the trimmed V and J ends, which lost 4 bases and 6 bases, there was a span of 19 bases. The germline V gene has CDR1 KGHDR and CDR2 SFDVKD. The CDR3 reads CATSEPGPKYADTQYV. The CDR3 coding sequence is TGTGCCACCAGTGAGCCGGGACCAAAGTACGCGGATACGCAGTATGTT.